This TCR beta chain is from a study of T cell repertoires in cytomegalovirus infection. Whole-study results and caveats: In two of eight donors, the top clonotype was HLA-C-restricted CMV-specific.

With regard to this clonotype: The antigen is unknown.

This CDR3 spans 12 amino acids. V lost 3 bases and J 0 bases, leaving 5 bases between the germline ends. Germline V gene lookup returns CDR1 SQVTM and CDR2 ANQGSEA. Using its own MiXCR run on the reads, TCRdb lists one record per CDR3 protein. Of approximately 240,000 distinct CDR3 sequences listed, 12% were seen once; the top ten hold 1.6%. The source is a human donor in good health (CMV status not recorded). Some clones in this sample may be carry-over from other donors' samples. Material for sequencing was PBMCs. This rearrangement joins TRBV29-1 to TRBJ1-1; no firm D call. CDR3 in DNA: TGCAGCGTTGACCATATGAACACTGAAGCTTTCTTT. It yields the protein CSVDHMNTEAFF. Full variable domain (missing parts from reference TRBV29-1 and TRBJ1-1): SAVISQKPSRDICQRGTSLTIQCQVDSQVTMMFWYRQQPGQSLTLIATANQGSEATYESGFVIDKFPISRPNLTFSTLTVSNMSPEDSSIYLCSVDHMNTEAFFGQGTRLTVV.